These 24 T cell receptor beta chains came from one sample sequenced in a study of T cells in women clearing cervical HPV infection (dated by TCRdb to between 2017 and 2018). The library was built by means of the immunoSEQ multiplex PCR assay. Here the immuneACCESS table is served through TCRdb, limited to in-frame sequences with V and J called. Missing clones are a known gap in these copies; in checked studies unresolved V genes cover under half, and the rest lacks a known reason. The sample table gives roughly 42,000 clones. The ten largest account for 1% to 1.5% of the sample. Source material: blood buffy coat. These receptors originate from a woman between 18 and 69 years old with a cervical HPV16 infection that either progressed to CIN3+ or cleared (not recorded which).

A word on this clone: The CDR3 end lies 3 residues beyond the end of the read and is filled in from the germline J gene. V is TRBV5-1 and J is TRBJ2-6; D is undetermined. Trimming shortened V by 0 bases and J by 1 base, and 5 bases separated the two germline ends. This CDR3 is built from 15 residues. From germline, CDR1 is SGHRS and CDR2 YFSETQ. The CDR3: CASSLAGSGANVLTF. The DNA read from the CDR3 is TGCGCCAGCAGCTTGGCGGGTTCTGGGGCCAACGTC.

With regard to this clone: Coverage ceases 3 residues before the CDR3 finishes, and the germline J gene fills in the end. The V and J genes are TRBV3-1 (or the pseudogene TRBV3-2) and TRBJ2-1; TRBD2 aligns across 11 bases. This CDR3 region has 18 residues. Germline V gene data show CDR1 as LGHDT and CDR2 as YNNKEL (reference sequence). The ends lost 6 bases at V and 6 bases at J; junction bases unmatched: 16. CDR3 DNA (partial): TGTGCCAGCAGACGCCGGTTGACTAGCGGGGTGCAGGGCAATGAG. It codes for CASRRRLTSGVQGNE. The complete CDR3 protein is CASRRRLTSGVQGNEQFF.

To note about this clone: Sequencing ends 3 residues short of the CDR3 end; the germline J gene provides the rest. The chain has TRBV11-1 and TRBJ2-7; the match to TRBD2 covers 10 bases. Germline CDR1 reads SGHAT; CDR2 reads FQDESV (reference sequence). The V gene end was trimmed by 5 bases and the J gene end by 6 bases; junction bases not matched to a gene: 10. The CDR3 has 15 residues. CDR3 DNA (partial): TGTGCCAGCAGCCCCAGCGCTTGGACTAGCGGCGAG. This gives the protein CASSPSAWTSGE. The full CDR3 sequence reads CASSPSAWTSGEQYF.

About this clone itself: The read terminates 3 residues ahead of where the CDR3 ends, so the germline J gene completes it. The rearrangement uses TRBV5-1 and TRBJ2-1, with 9 bases that match TRBD2. Trimming at V came to 1 base and at J to 0 bases, leaving 17 bases not matched to a gene. This CDR3 is built from 21 residues. Looked up from germline, CDR1 is SGHRS and CDR2 is YFSETQ. CDR3 DNA, as far as it was read: TGCGCCAGCAGCTTGCCCACAGAAACTAGCGGGTTAAGGAGCTCCTACAATGAG. This sequence encodes CASSLPTETSGLRSSYNE. The CDR3 in its entirety is CASSLPTETSGLRSSYNEQFF.

To note about this clone: The read ends 3 residues early relative to the CDR3; the germline J gene fills the gap. This chain connects TRBV7-6 to TRBJ2-3; D not resolved. V was shortened by 2 bases and J by 6 bases, with 9 bases between the two germline ends. Germline V gives CDR1 SGHVS, CDR2 FNYEAQ. The CDR3 spans 13 residues. The CDR3 sequence: CASSLMAADTQYF. Partial CDR3 DNA: TGTGCCAGCAGCTTAATGGCAGCGGATACG. Drawing the rest from reference TRBV7-6 and TRBJ2-3, the complete variable domain is GAGVSQSPRYKVTKRGQDVALRCDPISGHVSLYWYRQALGQGPEFLTYFNYEAQQDKSGLPNDRFSAERPEGSISTLTIQRTEQRDSAMYRCASSLMAADTQYFGPGTRLTVL.

On this clone itself: The CDR3 is cut off 3 residues early in the read; its end comes from the germline J gene. The chain links TRBV28 to TRBJ2-2; 7 bases are a match to TRBD1. V was pared by 3 bases and J by 6 bases, with 7 bases of the junction left unmatched. This CDR3 has 15 amino acids. In germline, CDR1 is MDHEN, CDR2 SYDVKM. The CDR3 is CASSLKGALAGELFF. The CDR3 bases that were read are TGTGCCAGCAGTTTGAAGGGGGCGCTCGCCGGGGAG.

The CDR3 DNA, read in part, is TGCAGTGCTGGTAGCCCCTCAGCGGTCAATGAG. Translated: CSAGSPSAVNE. In full, the CDR3 is CSAGSPSAVNEQFF. The chain employs TRBV20-1 and TRBJ2-1; perhaps TRBD2 as D (5 bases). Coverage ceases 3 residues before the CDR3 finishes, and the germline J gene fills in the end. The CDR3 consists of 14 residues. Germline V gene sequence: CDR1 DFQATT, CDR2 SNEGSKA (reference sequence). V was shortened by 5 bases and J by 6 bases, with 17 bases between the two germline ends.

Of note for this clone: The CDR3 is cut off 3 residues early in the read; its end comes from the germline J gene. This chain links TRBV18 with TRBJ2-5; no definite D call. In germline, CDR1 is KGHSH, CDR2 LQKENI. V was trimmed by 2 bases and J by 3 bases, leaving 7 bases between them. The CDR3 covers 13 residues. The DNA read from the CDR3 is TGTGCCAGCTCACCAGGCTTAAAAGAGACC. It translates to CASSPGLKET. The whole CDR3 is CASSPGLKETQYF.

In the case of this clone: The sequence runs out 3 residues before the end of the CDR3; the remainder is reconstructed from the germline J gene. The V and J genes are TRBV9 and TRBJ2-4; 10 bases map to TRBD1. From germline, CDR1 is SGDLS and CDR2 YYNGEE. This CDR3 spans 17 amino acids. Germline trimming cut 4 bases from V and 1 base from J; bases unmatched to any gene: 8. The sequenced part of the CDR3 DNA is TGTGCCAGCAGCCCTGGGGACAGGGGCACCGCCAAAAACATT. Amino acid sequence: CASSPGDRGTAKNI. The whole CDR3 reads CASSPGDRGTAKNIQYF.

With respect to this clone: With the read ending 3 residues before the CDR3 end, the germline J gene is used to fill in that end. The V call is TRBV6-4, the J call TRBJ1-1; D gene ambiguous. V was pared by 2 bases and J by 2 bases, with 6 bases between. Germline V CDR1 and CDR2: MRHNA, SNTAGT. This CDR3 spans 13 amino acids. The CDR3 is CASSDEGNTEAFF. Partial CDR3 DNA: TGTGCCAGCAGTGACGAGGGTAACACTGAA.

Regarding this clone: The sequence runs out 3 residues before the end of the CDR3; the remainder is reconstructed from the germline J gene. V usage is TRBV30 and J usage is TRBJ1-2; the match to TRBD1 covers 7 bases. The trim removed 5 bases at V and 4 bases at J, leaving 1 base unmatched. Germline V gene lookup returns CDR1 GTSNPN and CDR2 SVGIG (reference sequence). The CDR3 is made up of 11 amino acids. CDR3 DNA (partial): TGTGCCTGGGACAGGGTCTATGGC. It specifies CAWDRVYG. From start to end, the CDR3 is CAWDRVYGYTF.

A word on this clone: The observed sequence ends 3 residues before the CDR3 terminus, with the missing tail filled in from the germline J gene. This chain joins TRBV19 and TRBJ1-6; no reliable D call. The CDR3 covers 15 residues. V was pared by 7 bases and J by 6 bases, with 16 bases between. The germline CDR1 and CDR2 sequences are LNHDA and SQIVND (reference sequence). Incomplete CDR3 DNA: TGTGCCAGTACCTATGGGCGAAGGGTTAATTCACCC. This encodes CASTYGRRVNSP. The whole CDR3 protein reads CASTYGRRVNSPLHF.

Concerning this clone: The read terminates 3 residues ahead of where the CDR3 ends, so the germline J gene completes it. The chain carries TRBV11-1 and TRBJ2-2, with 8 positions matching TRBD1. With 7 bases clipped from V and 1 base from J, the junction kept 5 bases outside the gene matches. Germline assignment: CDR1 SGHAT and CDR2 FQDESV (reference sequence). The CDR3 has 15 amino acids. The sequenced CDR3 bases are TGTGCCAGCAACCAGGGGGCGTGGAACACCGGGGAG. Its translation is CASNQGAWNTGE. The full-length CDR3 reads as CASNQGAWNTGELFF. Based on the CDR3 plus reference TRBV11-1 and TRBJ2-2, the full variable domain is EAEVAQSPRYKITEKSQAVAFWCDPISGHATLYWYRQILGQGPELLVQFQDESVVDDSQLPKDRFSAERLKGVDSTLKIQPAELGDSAMYLCASNQGAWNTGELFFGEGSRLTVL.

On this clone itself: The read finishes 3 residues shy of the CDR3 end, and the germline J gene is used to complete it. The rearrangement uses TRBV11-2 and TRBJ2-1; D might be TRBD2 (6 bases). Germline assignment: CDR1 SGHAT and CDR2 FQNNGV. V was trimmed by 2 bases and J by 7 bases, leaving 12 bases between them. There are 14 residues in the CDR3. The CDR3 protein is CASSLTGGRNEQFF. Partial CDR3 DNA: TGTGCCAGCAGCTTAACCGGGGGTAGAAATGAG.

Turning to this clone: The CDR3 goes on 3 residues after the read ends, and that part is filled in from the germline J gene. The V and J genes are TRBV7-3 and TRBJ2-1; 8 bases map to TRBD1. With V trimmed by 1 base and J by 6 bases, 11 bases remained unmatched. Germline V CDR1 and CDR2: SGHTA, FQGTGA. CDR3 length: 17 residues. CDR3: CASSLNGDRGAPNEQFF. Partial CDR3 DNA: TGTGCCAGCAGCTTAAACGGAGACAGGGGCGCCCCCAATGAG.

Concerning this clone itself: The missing CDR3 end, 3 residues past where the read stops, is filled in from the germline J gene. The chain couples TRBV2 to TRBJ2-7; D may correspond to TRBD1 or TRBD2 (5 bases each). Trimming shortened V by 7 bases and J by 5 bases, and 18 bases separated the two germline ends. This CDR3 spans 14 amino acids. Germline lookup yields CDR1 SNHLY and CDR2 FYNNEI. CDR3 sequence reads: CASNPSAGSHEQYF. CDR3 DNA (partial): TGTGCCAGCAACCCTTCGGCAGGGAGCCACGAG.

In regard to this clone: The CDR3 extends 3 residues past the end of the read, so its final part is completed from the germline J gene. This chain uses TRBV7-6 with TRBJ2-3; no definite D call. V gave up 0 bases and J gave up 6 bases, with 13 bases separating them. The CDR3 contains 15 residues. Germline CDR1 SGHVS, CDR2 FNYEAQ. CDR3 in amino acids: CASSLAPMPSDTQYF. The part of the CDR3 DNA that was read is TGTGCCAGCAGCTTAGCACCCATGCCGAGCGATACG.

On this clone itself: The read stops 3 residues short of the end of the CDR3; the missing end is completed from the germline J gene. The chain uses TRBV19 and TRBJ1-4; D is unresolved. The V and J ends lost 9 bases and 8 bases respectively, with 13 bases between them. Germline V CDR1 and CDR2: LNHDA, SQIVND (reference sequence). The CDR3 length is 12 residues. CDR3 DNA (partial): TGTGCCAGAGAAGGAGGCGGAGAAAAA. Its protein product is CAREGGGEK. The CDR3 reads in full as CAREGGGEKLFF.

The sequenced CDR3 bases are TGTGCCAGCAGCGTAGACCGGTACGAG. It codes for CASSVDRYE. The CDR3 in full is CASSVDRYEQYF. The chain uses TRBV9 and TRBJ2-7; no clear D gene. Read sequence stops 3 residues before the CDR3 end, and the germline J gene provides the missing end. This CDR3 is 12 amino acids long. Between the trimmed V and J ends, which lost 0 bases and 4 bases, there was a span of 5 bases. CDR1 SGDLS and CDR2 YYNGEE come from the germline V gene.

Note on this clone: Read sequence stops 3 residues before the CDR3 end, and the germline J gene provides the missing end. The chain is built from TRBV20-1 and TRBJ2-7; the match to TRBD2 covers 8 bases. This CDR3 spans 15 amino acids. V was clipped by 0 bases and J by 3 bases; unmatched bases: 7. The germline gives CDR1 DFQATT, CDR2 SNEGSKA (reference sequence). The CDR3 reads CSARDSSGLGYEQYF. The CDR3 bases that were read are TGCAGTGCTAGAGATTCGTCGGGACTAGGCTACGAG.

Note on this clone: The read halts 3 residues ahead of the CDR3 end, with the missing end drawn from the germline J gene. The V gene is TRBV20-1, the J gene TRBJ2-1; TRBD2 is a possible D gene (6 bases). V dropped 1 base and J dropped 5 bases, with 18 bases sitting between them. There are 16 residues in the CDR3. CDR1 and CDR2 from the germline V gene are DFQATT and SNEGSKA (reference sequence). This CDR3 reads CSARGTGTSRNNEQFF. The CDR3 DNA, read in part, is TGCAGTGCTAGAGGCACCGGGACTTCAAGGAACAATGAG.

To note about this clone: The sequenced fragment ends 3 residues before the CDR3 boundary, so the rest is inferred from the germline J gene. The V and J genes are TRBV5-4 and TRBJ2-3; D perhaps matches TRBD1 (6 bases). Germline assignment: CDR1 SGHNT and CDR2 YYREEE (reference sequence). V gave up 4 bases and J gave up 4 bases, with 13 bases separating them. The CDR3 has 14 residues. The CDR3 region is CASSLRGSADTQYF. The DNA read from the CDR3 is TGTGCCAGCAGCCTAAGGGGGTCTGCAGATACG.

Note on this clone: The CDR3 end lies 3 residues beyond the end of the read and is filled in from the germline J gene. V usage is TRBV7-3 and J usage is TRBJ2-5; 13 nucleotides match TRBD2. The CDR3 loop spans 15 amino acids. From germline, CDR1 is SGHTA and CDR2 FQGTGA. Trimming removed 5 bases from V and 6 bases from J; junction bases left unmatched: 6. The CDR3 loop reads CASSQGTSGTKTQYF. The sequenced CDR3 bases are TGTGCCAGCAGCCAAGGGACTAGCGGGACGAAGACC. Variable domain in full (rest from reference TRBV7-3 and TRBJ2-5): GAGVSQTPSNKVTEKGKYVELRCDPISGHTALYWYRQSLGQGPEFLIYFQGTGAADDSGLPNDRFFAVRPEGSVSTLKIQRTERGDSAVYLCASSQGTSGTKTQYFGPGTRLLVL.

In the case of this clone: The read ends 3 residues early relative to the CDR3; the germline J gene fills the gap. The J gene is TRBJ1-1, the V gene TRBV7-6; 8 positions agree with TRBD1. The trim removed 5 bases at V and 1 base at J, leaving 9 bases unmatched. The CDR3 totals 16 residues. The germline gives CDR1 SGHVS, CDR2 FNYEAQ. This CDR3 reads CASSPKTGVGNTEAFF. The DNA read from the CDR3 is TGTGCCAGCAGCCCCAAGACAGGGGTGGGGAACACTGAA.